This entry lists 13 T cell receptor beta chains sequenced from one sample in a study of control samples from healthy donors and cancer patients. Libraries were prepared by immunoSEQ multiplex PCR; TCRdb keeps only in-frame clonotypes and omits some of them. The sample yields some 79,000 clones, over 75% seen once. Sequencing used blood. These receptors were taken from a man aged 45-60 years in good health.

The chain employs TRBV6-5 and TRBJ2-7; 11 nucleotides line up with TRBD1. The CDR3 spans 15 residues. CDR1 MNHEY and CDR2 SVGAGI come from the germline V gene. V lost 7 bases, J lost 7 bases, and 12 bases stayed unmatched. The CDR3 DNA sequence: TGTGCCAGCATAGGGAGGGGACAGGGGGTCCGAGAGCAGTACTTC. It specifies CASIGRGQGVREQYF.

The rearrangement joins TRBV9 to TRBJ2-1; D may be TRBD2 (5 bases). V lost 5 bases, J lost 0 bases, and 9 bases lay in between. The germline CDR1 and CDR2 sequences are SGDLS and YYNGEE. CDR3 size: 14 residues. Written as DNA, the CDR3 is TGTGCCAGCAGTCCCCGGGACTCCTACAATGAGCAGTTCTTC. Its translation: CASSPRDSYNEQFF.

For this clone: A read error may produce the germline difference seen at one junction end. Other DNA sequences in the sample encode the same CDR3. The rearrangement joins TRBV7-9 to TRBJ1-1; a weak D match, TRBD1 (5 bases). CDR1 and CDR2 from the germline V gene are SEHNR and FQNEAQ (reference sequence). The CDR3 spans 16 residues. CDR3 region: CASSSGTARANTEAFF. CDR3 bases: TGTGCCAGCAGCTCTGGGACTGCTCGCGCGAACACCGAAGCTTTCTTT.

The chain joins TRBV15 to TRBJ1-1; no definite D call. V lost 8 bases, J lost 5 bases, and 21 bases lay in between. CDR1 LNHNV and CDR2 YYDKDF come from the germline V gene (reference sequence). The CDR3 spans 15 residues. Here the CDR3 reads CATAPLDSIETEAFF. The CDR3 nucleotides are TGTGCCACCGCCCCACTAGACTCGATAGAGACTGAAGCTTTCTTT.

The chain couples TRBV5-1 to TRBJ1-4; 7 nucleotides match TRBD1. Germline V gene data show CDR1 as SGHRS and CDR2 as YFSETQ. V was clipped by 0 bases and J by 8 bases; unmatched bases: 7. The CDR3 extends over 15 amino acids. The CDR3 nucleotides are TGCGCCAGCAGCTTGGATAAGGGGGCAAGGGAAAAACTGTTTTTT. Its translation: CASSLDKGAREKLFF.

The rearrangement joins TRBV4-2 to TRBJ2-2, with 9 nucleotides matching TRBD2. The CDR3 runs 16 residues. V shed 1 base, J shed 5 bases, and the junction held 5 bases outside the gene matches. Germline CDR1 LGHNA, CDR2 YNFKEQ. Written as DNA, the CDR3 is TGTGCCAGCAGCCAAGGCGGGGGGGACGGAACCGGGGAGCTGTTTTTT. This gives the protein CASSQGGGDGTGELFF.

This clone was counted a single time. The chain recombines TRBV7-2 with TRBJ2-7; D may be TRBD1 or TRBD2 (6 bases each). The V gene lost 5 bases and the J gene lost 2 bases, with 13 bases spanning the gap. Germline V gene data show CDR1 as SGHTA and CDR2 as FQGNSA. The CDR3 covers 14 residues. The CDR3: CASSPLGGPYEQYF. DNA of the CDR3: TGTGCCAGCAGCCCCCTGGGGGGCCCCTACGAGCAGTACTTC.

This clone was detected only a few times. The chain links TRBV4-3 to TRBJ1-4; D not resolved. Trimming shortened V by 0 bases and J by 8 bases, and 10 bases separated the two germline ends. The CDR3 runs to 14 residues. Germline CDR1 reads LGHNA; CDR2 reads YSLEER. CDR3 sequence (DNA): TGCGCCAGCAGCCAAGAGGAGGGTTTAGAAAAACTGTTTTTT. It codes for CASSQEEGLEKLFF.

The count of this clone is one. The rearrangement uses TRBV4-2 and TRBJ1-2; D is unresolved. There are 14 residues in the CDR3. Trimming removed 4 bases from V and 1 base from J, with 10 bases in between. CDR1 and CDR2 (germline): LGHNA, YNFKEQ. The CDR3 spells CASSPERVNYGYTF. The CDR3 DNA follows: TGTGCCAGCAGCCCAGAAAGGGTTAACTATGGCTACACCTTC.

The chain links TRBV6-5 to TRBJ2-7; a weak D match, TRBD1 (6 bases). V shed 7 bases and J shed 2 bases, with 9 bases lying between them. Germline-derived CDR1 and CDR2 are MNHEY and SVGAGI. The CDR3 runs 12 residues. DNA for the CDR3: TGTGCCAGCACAGGACAGACCTACGAGCAGTACTTC. It specifies CASTGQTYEQYF.

V is TRBV3-1 (or the pseudogene TRBV3-2) and J is TRBJ1-6; D gene unclear. Germline CDR1 is LGHDT and CDR2 is YNNKEL (reference sequence). V was pared by 3 bases and J by 10 bases, with 13 bases between. The CDR3 spans 14 residues. CDR3 coding DNA: TGTGCCAGCAGCCAGGGGATTCAAAGCTCACCCCTCCACTTT. Protein product: CASSQGIQSSPLHF.

This chain connects TRBV12-5 to TRBJ2-3; 11 positions agree with TRBD2. V lost 1 base to trimming and J lost 11 bases; unmatched junction nucleotides: 14. This CDR3 contains 17 residues. Germline V gene lookup returns CDR1 LGHNT and CDR2 FRNRAP. This CDR3 reads CASGLGGTSGGPDQQYF. CDR3 DNA: TGTGCTAGTGGTTTGGGGGGAACTAGCGGGGGCCCCGATCAGCAGTATTTT.

The rearrangement links TRBV19 to TRBJ2-1; D might be TRBD1 (5 bases). CDR3 length equals 13 residues. Trimming shortened V by 3 bases and J by 3 bases, and 6 bases separated the two germline ends. Germline assignment: CDR1 LNHDA and CDR2 SQIVND (reference sequence). The CDR3 nucleotides are TGTGCCAGTAGTATCCAGGGCTACAATGAGCAGTTCTTC. It is translated as CASSIQGYNEQFF.